This T cell receptor (beta chain) came from a study of shared clonotypes between healthy human individuals. Here immunoSEQ multiplex PCR was the method, and the copy in TCRdb shows in-frame clones only, minus some. Of 2 million to 3 million clones in the sample, 93% were seen once. The germline gives CDR1 SEHNR, CDR2 FQNEAQ (reference sequence). CDR3 length: 15 residues. J lost 3 bases, V lost 3 bases, and 4 bases had no gene match. This chain links TRBV7-9 with TRBJ1-2, with 10 bases lining up with TRBD1. The sample consisted of naive CD4+ T cells from PBMCs. Indicated subset: CD45RA+ positively selected. This TCR derives from a man between 18 and 29 years old in good health. Some clones in this sample may be carry-over from other donors' samples. This CDR3 reads CASSLKTGGDYGYTF. In DNA, the CDR3 is TGTGCCAGCAGCTTGAAGACAGGGGGCGACTATGGCTACACCTTC.